These 10 T cell receptor beta chains were all obtained from the same sample, sequenced in a study of blood T cell repertoires in COVID-19. TCRdb keeps only in-frame clones here, not all; method: immunoSEQ multiplex PCR. The sample gives 95,000 to 110,000 clones, about 86% of which show up once; approximately 3.3% is in the top ten. Sequencing was done on a sample of peripheral blood. These receptors all come from a woman over 75 with active or convalescent COVID-19.

The chain has TRBV7-2 and TRBJ1-3; D perhaps matches TRBD1 (5 bases). Trimming shortened V by 5 bases and J by 7 bases, and 12 bases separated the two germline ends. The CDR3 covers 13 residues. From germline, CDR1 is SGHTA and CDR2 FQGNSA. The CDR3 spells CASSLWGGNTIYF. The CDR3 bases are TGTGCCAGCAGCCTTTGGGGGGGGAACACCATATATTTT.

The chain employs TRBV6-4 and TRBJ2-3; 8 nucleotides agree with TRBD2. Per the germline V gene, CDR1 is MRHNA and CDR2 is SNTAGT. V trimming: 5 bases; J trimming: 4 bases; junction bases outside the gene matches: 8. The CDR3 consists of 15 residues. CDR3 loop: CASSRTDGRADTQYF. The CDR3 nucleotides are TGTGCCAGCAGTAGGACAGACGGGAGGGCAGATACGCAGTATTTT.

CDR3: CASSFQGVRGTNQPQHF. CDR3 in DNA: TGTGCCAGCAGCTTTCAGGGGGTTAGGGGCACCAATCAGCCCCAGCATTTT. The chain links TRBV12-1 to TRBJ1-5; no check of the table's D call, TRBD1, against the DNA was made. TRBV12-1 is a pseudogene segment. There are 17 residues in the CDR3.

This rearrangement joins TRBV15 to TRBJ1-2; 7 bases agree with TRBD1. V was clipped by 1 base and J by 5 bases; unmatched bases: 7. The CDR3 is made up of 15 amino acids. Germline V gene sequence: CDR1 LNHNV, CDR2 YYDKDF (reference sequence). The CDR3 reads CATSRASTGQYGYTF. DNA for the CDR3: TGTGCCACCAGCAGAGCTTCGACAGGGCAATATGGCTACACCTTC. Full variable domain (rest looked up from reference TRBV15 and TRBJ1-2): DAMVIQNPRYQVTQFGKPVTLSCSQTLNHNVMYWYQQKSSQAPKLLFHYYDKDFNNEADTPDNFQSRRPNTSFCFLDIRSPGLGDTAMYLCATSRASTGQYGYTFGSGTRLTVV.

J is TRBJ1-2 and V is TRBV15; D is unresolved. V lost 0 bases, J lost 5 bases, and 13 bases lay in between. The CDR3 consists of 15 residues. Germline CDR1 LNHNV, CDR2 YYDKDF (reference sequence). The CDR3: CATSRDPKSGYGYTF. CDR3 bases: TGTGCCACCAGCAGAGATCCCAAGTCAGGATATGGCTACACCTTC.

This chain joins TRBV7-9 and TRBJ1-2; 9 positions agree with TRBD1. The V gene's germline CDR1 is SEHNR and CDR2 FQNEAQ (reference sequence). V trimming: 4 bases; J trimming: 7 bases; junction bases outside the gene matches: 10. CDR3 size: 15 residues. Here the CDR3 reads CASSSPGTGRSGYTF. CDR3 bases: TGTGCCAGCAGCTCCCCCGGGACAGGGCGGTCTGGCTACACCTTC.

The chain carries TRBV28 and TRBJ1-5; D possibly corresponds to TRBD1 (6 bases). The CDR3 sequence is 15 residues long. V dropped 5 bases and J dropped 1 base, with 12 bases sitting between them. CDR1 MDHEN and CDR2 SYDVKM come from the germline V gene. The CDR3 loop reads CASSPEQGSNQPQHF. The CDR3, as DNA: TGTGCCAGCAGTCCAGAACAGGGAAGCAATCAGCCCCAGCATTTT.

This chain connects TRBV28 to TRBJ1-3, with a possible D match to TRBD1 (5 bases). The V end was cut by 6 bases, the J end by 0 bases, with 15 bases between. CDR1 MDHEN and CDR2 SYDVKM come from the germline V gene. CDR3 size: 16 residues. The DNA for the CDR3 is TGTGCCAGCAGGGGACGGGGCGGGAGCTCTGGAAACACCATATATTTT. This translates into CASRGRGGSSGNTIYF.

This clone has a single count. V and J are TRBV28 and TRBJ1-1, with a tentative D call TRBD1 (5 bases). The CDR3 totals 11 residues. Trimming stripped 5 bases from V and 11 bases from J, with 12 bases between. Germline assignment: CDR1 MDHEN and CDR2 SYDVKM. The CDR3 loop is CASSPRGVAFF. The CDR3 DNA reads as TGTGCCAGCAGTCCCCGGGGGGTTGCTTTCTTT. Looking up the rest from reference TRBV28 and TRBJ1-1 gives the full variable domain: DVKVTQSSRYLVKRTGEKVFLECVQDMDHENMFWYRQDPGLGLRLIYFSYDVKMKEKGDIPEGYSVSREKKERFSLILESASTNQTSMYLCASSPRGVAFFGQGTRLTVV.

The chain couples TRBV6-2 or TRBV6-3 to TRBJ1-1, with a tentative D call TRBD1 (5 bases). Germline V CDR1 and CDR2: MNHEY, SVGEGT. V lost 2 bases to trimming and J lost 4 bases, with 8 bases between them. This CDR3 has 13 amino acids. Here the CDR3 reads CASSYVGGTEAFF. CDR3 nucleotides: TGTGCCAGCAGTTACGTGGGGGGCACTGAAGCTTTCTTT.